This TCR beta chain is from a study of blood T cell repertoires in COVID-19. In the study overall: PBMCs, B-cell-depleted T cells, or T cells were the source of the cDNA or gDNA that made up the material.

The data were produced by immunoSEQ multiplex PCR, yet TCRdb's version contains in-frame clones alone and is incomplete. The sample lists around 63,000 clones, 84% occurring once. The sequenced sample was peripheral blood. The receptor's source is a man in his sixties with COVID-19, enrolled during active disease.

The CDR3 here is CASSLDYGQGSGTEAFF. The CDR3 DNA is TGTGCCAGCAGCTTAGATTACGGACAGGGTTCGGGCACTGAAGCTTTCTTT. V usage is TRBV11-3 and J usage is TRBJ1-1; 8 bases align to TRBD1. Germline CDR1 reads SGHNT; CDR2 reads YENEEA. The trim removed 0 bases at V and 4 bases at J, leaving 10 bases unmatched. This CDR3 has 17 amino acids.